Included here is one TCR beta chain sequence, with context. Its antigen is currently unknown. This entry belongs to a study of cytomegalovirus exposure and HLA in healthy donors. Whole-study results and caveats: Reports indicated that the classifier achieved high specificity and sensitivity in diagnosing cytomegalovirus status. Follow-up analysis later connected one missense variant in DCLRE1C with trimming of TCR beta V- and J-genes.

Researchers ran the PCR with 60 Vbeta and 13 Jbeta primers. The assay was immunoSEQ multiplex PCR, and TCRdb's table has in-frame clones only and misses some. This sample carries more than 110,000 clones, approximately 80% of them seen once, and the ten largest clones take roughly 4.2%. The sample consisted of PBMCs. The source is a male donor in good health and CMV-seronegative.

Written as DNA, the CDR3 is TGCGCCAGCAGCCAAGCAAAGAACACTGAAGCTTTCTTT. Translated: CASSQAKNTEAFF. The rearrangement links TRBV4-3 to TRBJ1-1, with D hard to call. This CDR3 has 13 amino acids. Germline values: CDR1 LGHNA, CDR2 YSLEER. V was clipped by 1 base and J by 1 base, with 4 bases between them.